The 29 T cell receptor beta chains listed next were all sequenced from one sample in a study of blood T cell repertoires in COVID-19. Assay used: immunoSEQ multiplex PCR; TCRdb lists only in-frame clones, some missing. The repertoire includes under 300,000 clones, around 85% of them detected once, and around 10% sits in the top ten. The sample taken for sequencing was peripheral blood. The source of these receptors is an older woman with acute or convalescent COVID-19.

The chain employs TRBV3-1 (or the pseudogene TRBV3-2) and TRBJ2-7, with TRBD1 as a possible D gene (6 bases). V lost 2 bases and J 3 bases, leaving 11 bases between the germline ends. From germline, CDR1 is LGHDT and CDR2 YNNKEL (reference sequence). There are 14 residues in the CDR3. Here the CDR3 DNA reads TGTGCCAGCAGCCAATCAGGACAGTTCTACGAGCAGTACTTC. This translates into CASSQSGQFYEQYF.

This clone occurred a few times. This sequence joins TRBV2 and TRBJ1-1; TRBD1 agrees at 9 bases. The germline V gene encodes CDR1 SNHLY and CDR2 FYNNEI. The CDR3 has 16 residues. Germline trimming cut 6 bases from V and 0 bases from J; bases unmatched to any gene: 8. CDR3 residues: CASRPTGGNMNTEAFF. The CDR3 DNA sequence: TGTGCCAGCAGACCGACAGGGGGGAACATGAACACTGAAGCTTTCTTT.

The chain employs TRBV7-9 and TRBJ1-5, with a possible D match to TRBD1 (6 bases). Between the trimmed V and J ends, which lost 5 bases and 6 bases, there was a span of 23 bases. The CDR3 totals 17 residues. Germline loops: CDR1 SEHNR, CDR2 FQNEAQ (reference sequence). The CDR3 DNA follows: TGTGCCAGCAGCCAAGGCACAGGGAGTCAAAGGGGTCAGCCCCAGCATTTT. Translated: CASSQGTGSQRGQPQHF.

This clone was counted a single time. CDR3 sequence (DNA): TGTGCCAGCAGTGGTAGCCTCGTCTCGATCGAGCAGTACTTC. Amino acids: CASSGSLVSIEQYF. The chain combines TRBV2 with TRBJ2-7; no firm D call. This CDR3 is 14 amino acids long. Trimming took off 4 bases at V and 6 bases at J, with 16 bases between the two ends. From germline, CDR1 is SNHLY and CDR2 FYNNEI.

This clone was seen more than once but under ten times. The rearrangement links TRBV5-1 to TRBJ2-5; 8 nucleotides align to TRBD1. V dropped 4 bases and J dropped 4; count of bases not matched to a gene: 9. The V gene's germline CDR1 is SGHRS and CDR2 YFSETQ. CDR3 length: 15 residues. Here the CDR3 DNA reads TGCGCCAGCAGCCTGGAGGGGACAGGACGAGAGACCCAGTACTTC. As protein: CASSLEGTGRETQYF.

The rearrangement joins TRBV2 to TRBJ1-2; no firm D call. Trimming removed 8 bases at V and 5 bases at J, with 18 bases between. CDR3 length equals 14 residues. CDR1 is SNHLY, CDR2 FYNNEI, per germline. The CDR3 is CASRAGLTFYGYTF. The CDR3 DNA reads as TGTGCCAGCCGGGCAGGACTCACCTTTTATGGCTACACCTTC.

The V and J genes are TRBV11-3 and TRBJ2-1; 9 bases are shared with TRBD2. This CDR3 contains 16 residues. CDR1 SGHNT and CDR2 YENEEA come from the germline V gene. Germline trimming cut 5 bases from V and 0 bases from J; bases unmatched to any gene: 5. CDR3 bases: TGTGCCAGCAGCACGGGGACTAGCAGCTCCTACAATGAGCAGTTCTTC. It codes for CASSTGTSSSYNEQFF.

This sequence joins TRBV5-1 and TRBJ2-7; D uncertain. V shed 7 bases and J shed 2 bases, with 16 bases lying between them. Per the germline V gene, CDR1 is SGHRS and CDR2 is YFSETQ. CDR3 length equals 14 residues. Here the CDR3 DNA reads TGCGCCAGCTCGAAGAAGGATGCGGCCTACGAGCAGTACTTC. It yields the protein CASSKKDAAYEQYF.

This clone was counted between two and nine times. The chain is built from TRBV21-1 and TRBJ1-2; TRBD1 was called by the table and not checked on the DNA. TRBV21-1 is annotated as a pseudogene. The CDR3 totals 12 residues. The CDR3 region has the DNA TGTGCCAGCAGCCTAAGGGGCTGTGGCTACACCTTC. Translation: CASSLRGCGYTF.

V and J are TRBV5-1 and TRBJ1-2; TRBD1 might be the D (6 bases). Trimming took 2 bases from V and 6 from J, leaving 14 bases between them. Germline V CDR1 and CDR2: SGHRS, YFSETQ. The CDR3 consists of 14 residues. The CDR3 reads CASSFQGHSDGYTF. DNA for the CDR3: TGCGCCAGCAGCTTCCAGGGACATTCTGATGGCTACACCTTC.

This clone appeared once. This chain uses TRBV5-5 with TRBJ1-6; 7 nucleotides match TRBD1. CDR3 length: 18 residues. Germline CDR1 is SGHKS and CDR2 is YYEKEE (reference sequence). With 1 base clipped from V and 6 bases from J, the junction kept 13 bases outside the gene matches. CDR3: CASSLTLPHRGLNSPLHF. CDR3 DNA sequence: TGTGCCAGCAGCTTGACCCTCCCCCACAGGGGACTTAATTCACCCCTCCACTTT.

CDR3 sequence (DNA): TGTGCCAGTAGTTATGGGGGCAGCCAGAACACTGAAGCTTTCTTT. Its translation: CASSYGGSQNTEAFF. This rearrangement joins TRBV19 to TRBJ1-1, with a tentative D call TRBD1 (6 bases). In germline, CDR1 is LNHDA, CDR2 SQIVND (reference sequence). Deletions cut 5 bases from V and 1 base from J, with 14 bases between. The CDR3 consists of 15 residues.

This rearrangement joins TRBV19 to TRBJ1-3; D gene ambiguous. The CDR3 length is 15 residues. V shed 7 bases and J shed 4 bases, with 17 bases lying between them. Germline values: CDR1 LNHDA, CDR2 SQIVND (reference sequence). In DNA form, the CDR3 reads TGTGCCAGTAACCCGCCTGGAGGAAGAGGAAACACCATATATTTT. Translation: CASNPPGGRGNTIYF.

The CDR3 loop is CASSFGTTPNEQFF. Written as DNA, the CDR3 is TGTGCCAGCAGCTTCGGGACAACCCCCAATGAGCAGTTCTTC. J is TRBJ2-1 and V is TRBV7-9; tentatively, D is TRBD1 (6 bases). CDR1 SEHNR and CDR2 FQNEAQ come from the germline V gene (reference sequence). The CDR3 contains 14 residues. Trimming removed 3 bases at V and 6 bases at J, with 12 bases between.

The rearrangement uses TRBV27 and TRBJ1-1; D gene uncertain. V was cut by 6 bases and J by 0 bases, with 11 bases left in between. Germline loops: CDR1 MNHEY, CDR2 SMNVEV (reference sequence). CDR3 length: 14 amino acids. The CDR3 reads CASRSTGMNTEAFF. The CDR3 bases are TGTGCCAGCAGGAGTACCGGGATGAACACTGAAGCTTTCTTT.

This chain connects TRBV18 to TRBJ1-2, with a weak D call TRBD1 (5 bases). CDR1 and CDR2 from the germline V gene are KGHSH and LQKENI. V lost 3 bases to trimming and J lost 2 bases, with 13 bases between them. This CDR3 contains 15 residues. The CDR3 here is CASSPTRVVNYGYTF. The CDR3 nucleotides are TGTGCCAGCTCACCCACCAGGGTAGTAAACTATGGCTACACCTTC.

The chain links TRBV19 to TRBJ1-2, with 7 positions matching TRBD1. CDR3 length: 15 residues. Germline V gene lookup returns CDR1 LNHDA and CDR2 SQIVND (reference sequence). J was trimmed by 10 bases and V by 6 bases; bases with no gene match: 17. CDR3 bases: TGTGCCAGTAGGACCCCTTGGGCTCGACAGGGAAACTACACCTTC. Translating it yields CASRTPWARQGNYTF.

V gene TRBV4-1 combines with J gene TRBJ2-3, with D hard to call. Deletions cut 1 base from V and 1 base from J, with 6 bases between. Germline V gene data show CDR1 as MGHRA and CDR2 as YSYEKL. The length of the CDR3 is 14 residues. DNA of the CDR3: TGCGCCAGCAGCCAAGTTTTCGGCACAGATACGCAGTATTTT. Translating gives CASSQVFGTDTQYF.

V and J are TRBV27 and TRBJ1-5, with 9 bases that match TRBD1. Trimming took 2 bases from V and 8 from J; bases not matched to a gene: 7. The CDR3 contains 15 residues. Germline V gene lookup returns CDR1 MNHEY and CDR2 SMNVEV (reference sequence). The CDR3: CASSLVGTGQEPQHF. CDR3 in DNA: TGTGCCAGCAGTTTAGTTGGGACAGGGCAGGAGCCCCAGCATTTT.

The rearrangement links TRBV4-2 to TRBJ1-2; weak D call: TRBD1 (6 bases). Germline CDR1 and CDR2: LGHNA and YNFKEQ. Trimming pared 1 base from V and 7 bases from J, leaving 22 bases between. The CDR3 runs 17 residues. In nucleotides, the CDR3 is TGTGCCAGCAGCCAAGTTAGGAGACAGGCGATGCTCGGTGGCTACACCTTC. Amino acid sequence: CASSQVRRQAMLGGYTF.

The chain is built from TRBV6-1 and TRBJ1-5; D gene ambiguous. Germline V gene data show CDR1 as MNHNS and CDR2 as SASEGT. This CDR3 is built from 16 residues. The germline V and J ends were trimmed by 3 bases and 0 bases, with 12 bases remaining between them. For the CDR3, the DNA is TGTGCCAGCAGTGAGGGCAGATCTTATAGCAATCAGCCCCAGCATTTT. It specifies CASSEGRSYSNQPQHF.

The chain joins TRBV5-4 to TRBJ2-4, with D perhaps matching TRBD1 (7 bases). The ends were cut back, 4 bases at V and 7 bases at J, with 15 bases in the middle. The CDR3 spans 14 residues. CDR1 and CDR2 (germline): SGHNT, YYREEE (reference sequence). The CDR3 sequence: CASSLYAGGNIQYF. CDR3 coding DNA: TGTGCCAGCAGCCTCTACGCAGGGGGGAACATTCAGTACTTC.

This chain joins TRBV6-6 and TRBJ2-7; a weak D match, TRBD2 (6 bases). The CDR3 has 15 residues. CDR1 is MNHNY, CDR2 SVGAGI, per germline (reference sequence). Deletions cut 2 bases from V and 3 bases from J, with 14 bases between. The CDR3 DNA sequence: TGTGCCAGCAGTTACGAAGGACTACAGAACTACGAGCAGTACTTC. As protein: CASSYEGLQNYEQYF.

The gene calls are TRBV10-2 and TRBJ2-2; a possible D gene is TRBD1 (6 bases). This CDR3 has 14 residues. Trimming took 11 bases from V and 4 from J, leaving 17 bases between them. Germline V gives CDR1 WSHSY, CDR2 SAAADI. This CDR3 is CAGRRTRGTGELFF. CDR3 coding DNA: TGCGCCGGACGGAGAACCAGGGGCACCGGGGAGCTGTTTTTT.

DNA for the CDR3: TGTGCCAGCAGCAAACCTACAGGGTGGAATCAGCCCCAGCATTTT. Translated: CASSKPTGWNQPQHF. This sequence joins TRBV5-8 and TRBJ1-5; a weak D match, TRBD1 (6 bases). This CDR3 is 15 amino acids long. Trimming removed 4 bases at V and 4 bases at J, with 15 bases between. In germline, CDR1 is SGHTS, CDR2 YDEGEE. Together with reference TRBV5-8 and TRBJ1-5, the CDR3 gives the full variable domain: EAGVTQSPTHLIKTRGQQATLRCSPISGHTSVYWYQQALGLGLQFLLWYDEGEERNRGNFPPRFSGRQFPNYSSELNVNALELEDSALYLCASSKPTGWNQPQHFGDGTRLSIL.

This sequence joins TRBV6-1 and TRBJ1-1, with 9 bases lining up with TRBD1. The germline gives CDR1 MNHNS, CDR2 SASEGT. This CDR3 region has 15 residues. V lost 3 bases to trimming and J lost 11 bases; unmatched junction nucleotides: 13. The CDR3 sequence is CASSDPWGQGSSAFF. The CDR3 nucleotides read TGTGCCAGCAGTGACCCCTGGGGACAGGGATCCTCGGCTTTCTTT.

This chain connects TRBV3-1 (or the pseudogene TRBV3-2) to TRBJ1-1; 7 bases fit TRBD1. The germline V gene has CDR1 LGHDT and CDR2 YNNKEL (reference sequence). This CDR3 has 14 residues. V shed 4 bases and J 1 base; nucleotides not matched to a gene: 3. The CDR3 nucleotides are TGTGCCAGCAGCCGAGGGGGCGCGAACACTGAAGCTTTCTTT. It encodes CASSRGGANTEAFF.

The V call is TRBV10-1, the J call TRBJ2-7, with unresolved D. The CDR3 sequence is 13 residues long. Germline V gene data show CDR1 as WNHNN and CDR2 as SYGVQD (reference sequence). Deletions cut 3 bases from V and 4 bases from J, with 10 bases between. CDR3 DNA sequence: TGCGCCAGCAGTGACCCCGGTCGGTACGAGCAGTACTTC. Translated: CASSDPGRYEQYF.

The rearrangement links TRBV10-1 to TRBJ2-3; 11 bases are a match to TRBD1. The CDR3 has 15 residues. Germline V CDR1 and CDR2: WNHNN, SYGVQD (reference sequence). Trimming took 6 bases from V and 2 from J; bases not matched to a gene: 4. DNA of the CDR3: TGCGCCAGCAGCGGGGACAGGGGGGTCACAGATACGCAGTATTTT. This gives the protein CASSGDRGVTDTQYF.